This TCR beta chain stems from a study of blood T cell repertoires in COVID-19. Study-level background: Both acute and convalescent COVID-19 samples were obtained from the United States, Italy and Spain. PBMCs, B-cell-depleted T cells, or T cells provided the cDNA or gDNA that made up the material.

The table came from immunoSEQ multiplex PCR; TCRdb's copy has only in-frame clones and leaves some out. The sample records approximately 150,000 clones, around 90% being singletons. Germline V gene lookup returns CDR1 SGDLS and CDR2 YYNGEE. The J segment lost 2 bases and the V segment lost 5 bases, leaving 4 bases of the junction unmatched. There are 14 residues in the CDR3. This sequence joins TRBV9 and TRBJ1-5, with TRBD1 identical over 7 bases. Material for sequencing was peripheral blood. This sequence originates from a woman in her sixties or seventies who had recovered from COVID-19. The CDR3 spells CASRTGTGNQPQHF. The DNA of the CDR3 is TGTGCCAGCAGGACAGGGACGGGCAATCAGCCCCAGCATTTT.